A selection of T cell receptor beta chains follows, all from one sample in a study of OX40 agonist ivuxolimab in advanced cancers. TCRdb's copy holds only in-frame clones and misses some; the assay was immunoSEQ multiplex PCR. The top ten clones hold approximately 0.73% of a sample with roughly 70,000 clones, 86% of them seen once. Material: CD4+ or CD8+ T cells sorted from blood, obtained in a trial of the OX40 agonist ivuxolimab. The origin of the receptors is an adult with an advanced solid tumor such as melanoma, head and neck, liver or kidney cancer. CDR3s include the opening cysteine and the closing phenylalanine or tryptophan. D genes are given only for firm matches. The size entry is marked missing in some rows and otherwise reads once, few, many or a size class.

TRBJ2-7 | - | - | TRBV19 | CASSRTTGYEQYF | TGTGCCAGTAGTAGGACCACGGGCTACGAGCAGTACTTC
TRBJ2-2 | TRBD1 | - | TRBV5-1 | CASSYSGTAFIGELFF | TGCGCCAGCAGCTACTCCGGGACAGCATTCATCGGGGAGCTGTTTTTT
TRBJ2-5 | TRBD2 | few | TRBV30 | CASDSGRIKETQYF | TGTGCCTCGGATAGCGGGAGGATTAAAGAGACCCAGTACTTC
TRBJ1-3 | - | - | TRBV5-5 | CASRHDIGNTIYF | TGTGCCAGCAGGCATGACATCGGAAACACCATATATTTT
TRBJ2-7 | - | - | TRBV5-1 | CASSLKGPYEQYF | TGCGCCAGCAGCTTGAAGGGGCCCTACGAGCAGTACTTC
TRBJ1-4 | TRBD1 | - | TRBV11-2 | CASSLGSGGEKLFF | TGTGCCAGCAGCTTGGGCTCAGGGGGGGAAAAACTGTTTTTT
TRBJ1-1 | - | - | TRBV29-1 | CSVTGTANTEAFF | TGCAGCGTTACTGGGACGGCGAACACTGAAGCTTTCTTT
TRBJ1-4 | - | - | TRBV19 | CASSRQEKLFF | TGTGCCAGTAGTCGACAGGAAAAACTGTTTTTT
TRBJ2-1 | TRBD1 | - | TRBV7-9 | CASSLVWGQGSSEQFF | TGTGCCAGCAGCTTAGTGTGGGGACAGGGGAGTTCCGAGCAGTTCTTC
TRBJ2-5 | - | - | TRBV18 | CASSPGGQETQYF | TGTGCCAGCTCACCTGGCGGGCAAGAGACCCAGTACTTC
TRBJ1-5 | - | - | TRBV7-2 | CASSPDTYNQPQHF | TGTGCCAGCAGCCCGGACACTTACAATCAGCCCCAGCATTTT
TRBJ2-3 | - | - | TRBV6-5 | CASSLGSPSTDTQYF | TGTGCCAGCAGCCTCGGGAGTCCTAGCACAGATACGCAGTATTTT
TRBJ2-3 | - | - | TRBV19 | CASKRDLSSTDTQYF | TGTGCCAGTAAAAGGGATCTGAGTTCCACAGATACGCAGTATTTT
TRBJ1-2 | - | - | TRBV9 | CASSVAGQMFGYTF | TGTGCCAGCAGCGTAGCCGGACAGATGTTTGGCTACACCTTC
TRBJ2-1 | TRBD2 | - | TRBV11-2 | CASSLRSSGGNEQFF | TGTGCCAGCAGCTTACGATCTAGCGGGGGCAATGAGCAGTTCTTC
TRBJ2-3 | - | - | TRBV21-1 | CASSRTGGGTDTQYF | TGTGCCAGCAGCAGGACGGGAGGGGGCACAGATACGCAGTATTTT
TRBJ1-2 | TRBD1 | - | TRBV10-3 | CAIRKTGDNGYTF | TGTGCCATCAGGAAGACAGGGGATAATGGCTACACCTTC
TRBJ2-2 | TRBD2 | few | TRBV4-1 | CASSHTGTSGGTGELFF | TGCGCCAGCAGCCATACCGGGACTAGCGGGGGGACCGGGGAGCTGTTTTTT
TRBJ2-7 | - | - | TRBV7-2 | CASSFVVGSSYEQYF | TGTGCCAGCAGCTTTGTTGTCGGGAGCTCCTACGAGCAGTACTTC
TRBJ1-4 | TRBD1 | - | TRBV30 | CAFFSGTDPGKLFF | TGTGCCTTTTTCTCCGGGACAGACCCTGGGAAACTGTTTTTT
TRBJ2-3 | - | once | TRBV6-5 | CASSSYRAGPDTQYF | TGTGCCAGCAGTTCTTACAGGGCGGGCCCAGATACGCAGTATTTT
TRBJ2-7 | TRBD1 | - | TRBV5-4 | CASRGGGQGTYEQYF | TGTGCCAGCAGAGGTGGGGGACAGGGGACCTACGAGCAGTACTTC
TRBJ1-5 | - | - | TRBV5-8 | CASSLRTGAINQPQHF | TGTGCCAGCAGCCTGCGCACAGGAGCCATCAATCAGCCCCAGCATTTT
TRBJ2-2 | - | - | TRBV6-1 | CASSEGEPGELFF | TGTGCCAGCAGTGAAGGGGAGCCCGGGGAGCTGTTTTTT
TRBJ2-7 | - | - | TRBV7-7 | CASSLTPGPGEQYF | TGTGCTAGCAGCTTAACTCCGGGACCTGGGGAGCAGTACTTC
TRBJ2-7 | - | once | TRBV2 | CASMGAPRIVHF | TGTGCCAGCATGGGAGCCCCGAGGATCGTTCACTTC
TRBJ1-2 | TRBD1 | - | TRBV9 | CASSSGGGENYGYTF | TGTGCCAGCAGCTCAGGGGGAGGGGAGAACTATGGCTACACCTTC
TRBJ2-1 | TRBD2 | - | TRBV5-1 | CASSLVVLSGGIGEQFF | TGCGCCAGCAGCTTGGTGGTCCTTAGCGGGGGGATTGGTGAGCAGTTCTTC
TRBJ2-7 | - | once | TRBV6-6 | CASSYSGVGGDEQYF | TGTGCCAGCAGTTACTCGGGGGTGGGAGGCGACGAGCAGTACTTC
TRBJ1-1 | - | - | TRBV9 | CASSPRTLNTEAFF | TGTGCCAGCAGCCCTCGGACACTAAACACTGAAGCTTTCTTT
TRBJ2-3 | TRBD1 | - | TRBV7-9 | CASGRTGLSTDTQYF | TGTGCCAGCGGTCGGACAGGACTTAGCACAGATACGCAGTATTTT
TRBJ1-1 | - | once | TRBV18 | CASSRFQENTEAFF | TGTGCCAGCTCACGATTCCAGGAGAACACTGAAGCTTTCTTT
TRBJ2-6 | - | - | TRBV18 | CASSLTGLSSGANVLTF | TGTGCCAGCTCACTGACAGGACTAAGCTCTGGGGCCAACGTCCTGACTTTC
TRBJ2-5 | TRBD1 | - | TRBV19 | CASSSTGVQETQYF | TGTGCCAGTAGTAGTACAGGGGTCCAAGAGACCCAGTACTTC
TRBJ1-1 | - | - | TRBV7-6 | CASSLGQGLTTEAFF | TGTGCCAGCAGCTTAGGGCAGGGCCTTACGACTGAAGCTTTCTTT
TRBJ2-1 | TRBD1 | - | TRBV5-1 | CASSWAGTGGHNEQFF | TGCGCCAGCAGCTGGGCGGGGACAGGGGGACACAATGAGCAGTTCTTC
TRBJ1-2 | - | - | TRBV19 | CASIRAGVGGTTSGYTF | TGTGCCAGTATTCGGGCCGGCGTCGGCGGCACTACTTCAGGCTACACCTTC
TRBJ1-2 | TRBD1 | - | TRBV6-5 | CASSRQGGDYGYTF | TGTGCCAGCAGCCGACAGGGGGGGGACTATGGCTACACCTTC
TRBJ2-2 | - | - | TRBV6-6 | CASLKDSRSTGELFF | TGTGCCAGCCTCAAGGACAGCCGATCTACCGGGGAGCTGTTTTTT
TRBJ2-2 | - | few | TRBV5-1 | CASSVNIGANTGELFF | TGCGCCAGCAGTGTGAATATCGGGGCAAACACCGGGGAGCTGTTTTTT